The rows below give T cell receptor beta chains drawn from one sample of a study of CD8 T cells in ankylosing spondylitis. TCRdb re-called the 5' RACE reads through MiXCR, storing one row per CDR3 protein. Of about 800,000 distinct CDR3 sequences in the sample, 12% are singletons; the top ten hold 0.51%. Sequenced: blood, either unsorted or a sorted T cell fraction (not recorded which). Every receptor here comes from a male donor with ankylosing spondylitis. Both conserved end residues are part of each CDR3. Fields, in order: V gene, clone size, D gene, J gene, CDR3 DNA, CDR3 protein. A D gene is named only where the DNA matches it firmly. The size entry is marked missing in some rows and otherwise reads once, few, many or a size class.

V gene: TRBV29-1; clone size: many; D gene: .; J gene: TRBJ2-3; CDR3 DNA: TGCAGCGTTGCTAGGAGTAGCACAGATACGCAGTATTTT; CDR3 protein: CSVARSSTDTQYF
V gene: TRBV28; clone size: few; D gene: .; J gene: TRBJ2-1; CDR3 DNA: TGTGCCAGCAGCCCTAGGGGCAGATATACAATGAAGCAGTTCTTC; CDR3 protein: CASSPRGRYTMKQFF
V gene: TRBV7-2; clone size: few; D gene: .; J gene: TRBJ2-5; CDR3 DNA: TGTGCCAGCAGCCAAGCTTGGGCTAGAATGGAGACCCAGTACTTC; CDR3 protein: CASSQAWARMETQYF
V gene: TRBV20-1; clone size: few; D gene: TRBD1; J gene: TRBJ1-5; CDR3 DNA: TGCAGTGCTGTGGGGACAGGGGGCCAGCCCCAGCATTTT; CDR3 protein: CSAVGTGGQPQHF
V gene: TRBV5-1; clone size: few; D gene: .; J gene: TRBJ1-2; CDR3 DNA: TGCGCCAGCAGCTTGGATGTCAGGGCTGGCTACACCTTC; CDR3 protein: CASSLDVRAGYTF
V gene: TRBV5-4; clone size: .; D gene: .; J gene: TRBJ2-7; CDR3 DNA: TGTGCCAGCAGTCTGGGGGGGGCTTACTCCTACGAGCAGTACTTC; CDR3 protein: CASSLGGAYSYEQYF
V gene: TRBV27; clone size: .; D gene: .; J gene: TRBJ1-5; CDR3 DNA: TGTGCCACCGGCGACTTCAATCAGCCCCAGCATTTT; CDR3 protein: CATGDFNQPQHF
V gene: TRBV20-1; clone size: few; D gene: TRBD1; J gene: TRBJ1-2; CDR3 DNA: TGCAGTGCTACCCCGGGACAGGGGAACGGCTACACCTTC; CDR3 protein: CSATPGQGNGYTF
V gene: TRBV4-3; clone size: .; D gene: .; J gene: TRBJ2-3; CDR3 DNA: TGCGCCAGCAGCCAATTCGACTGGGATACGCAGTATTTT; CDR3 protein: CASSQFDWDTQYF
V gene: TRBV25-1; clone size: .; D gene: .; J gene: TRBJ1-2; CDR3 DNA: TGTGCCAGCAGTGACAGGGGTGGGTATGGCTACACCTTC; CDR3 protein: CASSDRGGYGYTF
V gene: TRBV7-9; clone size: many; D gene: .; J gene: TRBJ1-6; CDR3 DNA: TGTGCCAGCAGTGCATTCTCCTATAATTCACCCCTCCACTTT; CDR3 protein: CASSAFSYNSPLHF
V gene: TRBV6-2/TRBV6-3; clone size: .; D gene: .; J gene: TRBJ1-2; CDR3 DNA: TGTGCCAGCAGTCCCCGGGGATCTTACAACTATGGCTACACCTTC; CDR3 protein: CASSPRGSYNYGYTF
V gene: TRBV20-1; clone size: .; D gene: TRBD2; J gene: TRBJ2-1; CDR3 DNA: TGCAGTGCTAGAGATGGCGGGAGTTATAACAATGAGCAGTTCTTC; CDR3 protein: CSARDGGSYNNEQFF
V gene: TRBV20-1; clone size: many; D gene: .; J gene: TRBJ1-6; CDR3 DNA: TGCAGTGCTAGAGCTTCACAGAATTTCAATTCACCCCTCCACTTT; CDR3 protein: CSARASQNFNSPLHF
V gene: TRBV6-5; clone size: few; D gene: TRBD2; J gene: TRBJ2-7; CDR3 DNA: TGTGCCAGCAGTTACTCGCCTAGCGGGAGGGGAGAGCAGTACTTC; CDR3 protein: CASSYSPSGRGEQYF